One sample yielded the 21 T cell receptor beta chains listed below, sequenced in a study of blood T cell repertoires in COVID-19. TCRdb keeps only in-frame clones here, not all; method: immunoSEQ multiplex PCR. The sample holds approximately 250,000 clones, 84% seen once. Sequencing input: peripheral blood. The receptors derive from a human donor in a cohort sampled during active COVID-19.

CDR3 loop: CASSRTSLAYNEQFF. The CDR3 DNA follows: TGCGCCAGCAGCCGTACTAGTCTTGCCTACAATGAGCAGTTCTTC. The V gene is TRBV4-3, the J gene TRBJ2-1, with D tentatively TRBD2 (5 bases). CDR1 and CDR2 (germline): LGHNA, YSLEER. The CDR3 covers 15 residues. V lost 4 bases, J lost 2 bases, and 12 bases lay in between.

The chain combines TRBV18 with TRBJ1-6; TRBD1 is a possible D gene (5 bases). The V and J ends lost 3 bases and 15 bases respectively, with 15 bases between them. The CDR3 is 13 residues long. Germline V gene lookup returns CDR1 KGHSH and CDR2 LQKENI. Written as DNA, the CDR3 is TGTGCCAGCTCACCCCCCTTGGACACCCTCCTCCACTTT. Its protein is CASSPPLDTLLHF.

The rearrangement links TRBV20-1 to TRBJ2-3; weak D call: TRBD2 (5 bases). This CDR3 spans 15 amino acids. The V gene's germline CDR1 is DFQATT and CDR2 SNEGSKA (reference sequence). With 3 bases removed from V and 2 bases from J, the gap between germline ends came to 15 bases. The CDR3 sequence: CSASPVEGFTDTQYF. The CDR3, as DNA: TGCAGTGCTAGTCCGGTTGAGGGCTTCACAGATACGCAGTATTTT.

This clone was detected once. V is TRBV3-1 (or the pseudogene TRBV3-2) and J is TRBJ1-2; no clear D gene. With 0 bases removed from V and 7 bases from J, the gap between germline ends came to 12 bases. Germline CDR1 reads LGHDT; CDR2 reads YNNKEL (reference sequence). The CDR3 is 14 amino acids. The CDR3 here is CASSQDDGSGGYTF. CDR3 DNA: TGTGCCAGCAGCCAAGACGATGGGTCGGGTGGCTACACCTTC.

In the case of this clone: The sample has other DNA sequences that encode this CDR3 too. The rearrangement uses TRBV10-3 and TRBJ1-2; the D gene is possibly TRBD1 (6 bases). Trimming removed 0 bases from V and 6 bases from J, with 11 bases in between. Per the germline V gene, CDR1 is ENHRY and CDR2 is SYGVKD. The CDR3 is made up of 14 amino acids. CDR3: CAISESGGADGYTF. As DNA, the CDR3 is TGTGCCATCAGTGAGTCGGGGGGGGCTGATGGCTACACCTTC.

The chain is built from TRBV5-1 and TRBJ2-1; 8 bases are a match to TRBD2. The germline V gene has CDR1 SGHRS and CDR2 YFSETQ. The CDR3 is 16 amino acids. V dropped 3 bases and J dropped 2; count of bases not matched to a gene: 7. The CDR3 bases are TGCGCCAGCAGCTCATCAGCGGGAGTGACCTACAATGAGCAGTTCTTC. This encodes CASSSSAGVTYNEQFF.

There are a few counts of this clone. This rearrangement joins TRBV12-2 to TRBJ1-1. TRBV12-2 is an annotated pseudogene. The CDR3 runs 13 residues. CDR3 nucleotides: TGTGCAAGTCGCCCCCCCGTGTTCACTGAAGCTTTCTTT. This gives the protein CASRPPVFTEAFF.

This clone was found a few times. The rearrangement links TRBV2 to TRBJ2-2; 11 bases are a match to TRBD2. The CDR3 totals 16 residues. Germline V gene lookup returns CDR1 SNHLY and CDR2 FYNNEI. Trimming at V came to 3 bases and at J to 8 bases, leaving 8 bases not matched to a gene. The CDR3 loop reads CASSDAASGRRGELFF. The CDR3 DNA is TGTGCCAGCAGTGATGCGGCTAGCGGGAGGCGGGGGGAGCTGTTTTTT.

The V call is TRBV28, the J call TRBJ2-1; TRBD2 matches 7 bases. The CDR3 runs 13 residues. The trim removed 5 bases at V and 9 bases at J, leaving 7 bases unmatched. Looked up from germline, CDR1 is MDHEN and CDR2 is SYDVKM. The CDR3 reads CASSPWTSFEQFF. The DNA for the CDR3 is TGTGCCAGCAGTCCCTGGACTAGTTTTGAGCAGTTCTTC. Full variable domain (rest looked up from reference TRBV28 and TRBJ2-1): DVKVTQSSRYLVKRTGEKVFLECVQDMDHENMFWYRQDPGLGLRLIYFSYDVKMKEKGDIPEGYSVSREKKERFSLILESASTNQTSMYLCASSPWTSFEQFFGPGTRLTVL.

The chain is built from TRBV18 and TRBJ1-2; D is undetermined. The V end was cut by 0 bases, the J end by 4 bases, with 12 bases between. Germline V gene lookup returns CDR1 KGHSH and CDR2 LQKENI. The CDR3 length is 15 residues. The CDR3: CASSPPNRPVYGYTF. The CDR3 region has the DNA TGTGCCAGCTCACCACCGAACAGACCTGTCTATGGCTACACCTTC.

The gene calls are TRBV6-1 and TRBJ1-6; TRBD1 might be the D (6 bases). V was cut by 2 bases and J by 6 bases, with 11 bases left in between. This CDR3 region has 15 residues. Per germline, CDR1 MNHNS and CDR2 SASEGT. CDR3 DNA sequence: TGTGCCAGCAGTGAAATAGACAGGTTTAATTCACCCCTCCACTTT. Amino acid sequence: CASSEIDRFNSPLHF.

This clone occurred once. The chain joins TRBV7-2 to TRBJ2-7, with 10 bases identical to TRBD1. This CDR3 has 17 amino acids. The germline CDR1 and CDR2 sequences are SGHTA and FQGNSA. Germline trimming cut 1 base from V and 3 bases from J; bases unmatched to any gene: 9. CDR3 region: CASSLDSGQGGVYEQYF. CDR3 sequence (DNA): TGTGCCAGCAGCTTAGACTCTGGACAGGGGGGCGTCTACGAGCAGTACTTC.

The CDR3 nucleotides are TGTGCCAGCAGTTCCCCAGGGCCTGGCTACACCTTC. Its protein product is CASSSPGPGYTF. This sequence joins TRBV6-6 and TRBJ1-2; TRBD1 is a possible D gene (5 bases). The germline V gene has CDR1 MNHNY and CDR2 SVGAGI (reference sequence). The V and J ends lost 4 bases and 7 bases respectively, with 10 bases between them. The CDR3 loop spans 12 amino acids.

This clone appeared a single time. The chain carries TRBV27 and TRBJ2-1; TRBD2 matches at 8 bases. This CDR3 is built from 14 residues. V shed 8 bases, J shed 7 bases, and the junction held 10 bases outside the gene matches. Germline lookup yields CDR1 MNHEY and CDR2 SMNVEV (reference sequence). For the CDR3, the DNA is TGTGCCAGCCGTCCATGGACTAGCCCAAATGAGCAGTTCTTC. Its protein product is CASRPWTSPNEQFF.

The count of this clone is one. The chain is built from TRBV28 and TRBJ2-2, with 11 bases fitting TRBD1. CDR1 and CDR2 (germline): MDHEN, SYDVKM. J gave up 4 bases and V 6 bases, and 4 bases lay outside the gene matches. The CDR3 totals 15 residues. The CDR3 spells CASRKDRGRTGELFF. CDR3 in DNA: TGTGCCAGCAGAAAGGACAGGGGGCGCACCGGGGAGCTGTTTTTT.

The CDR3 region is CASSSGMGRTDTQYF. For the CDR3, the DNA is TGTGCCAGCAGCTCGGGGATGGGAAGGACAGATACGCAGTATTTT. The V call is TRBV11-2, the J call TRBJ2-3; D might be TRBD2 (5 bases). V dropped 4 bases and J dropped 3 bases, with 14 bases sitting between them. The CDR3 has 15 amino acids. Germline V CDR1 and CDR2: SGHAT, FQNNGV.

The chain has TRBV19 and TRBJ1-1, with 8 bases aligning to TRBD1. This CDR3 comprises 13 residues. The V gene's germline CDR1 is LNHDA and CDR2 SQIVND (reference sequence). J was trimmed by 4 bases and V by 3 bases; bases with no gene match: 1. The CDR3 protein is CASSITGGTEAFF. The DNA of the CDR3 is TGTGCCAGTAGTATTACAGGGGGCACTGAAGCTTTCTTT.

The gene calls are TRBV7-2 and TRBJ1-2; 7 bases are a match to TRBD1. CDR1 SGHTA and CDR2 FQGNSA come from the germline V gene. CDR3 length: 14 amino acids. With V trimmed by 2 bases and J by 8 bases, 8 bases remained unmatched. CDR3 residues: CASSLKQGQPGYTF. As DNA, the CDR3 is TGTGCCAGCAGCTTAAAACAGGGGCAGCCCGGCTACACCTTC.

This chain joins TRBV4-1 and TRBJ2-7; 8 bases fit TRBD2. V gave up 4 bases and J gave up 5 bases; unmatched junction bases: 10. Per germline, CDR1 MGHRA and CDR2 YSYEKL. The CDR3 length is 15 residues. Written as DNA, the CDR3 is TGCGCCAGCAGCCCGGGACTAGAATATGGAAACGAGCAGTACTTC. Its protein product is CASSPGLEYGNEQYF.

The chain joins TRBV4-3 to TRBJ1-3; a weak D match, TRBD1 (6 bases). Germline lookup yields CDR1 LGHNA and CDR2 YSLEER. Trimming removed 0 bases at V and 4 bases at J, with 13 bases between. This CDR3 spans 16 amino acids. DNA of the CDR3: TGCGCCAGCAGCCAAGACTCTACAGGGATCGGAAACACCATATATTTT. Residues: CASSQDSTGIGNTIYF.

The chain uses TRBV18 and TRBJ2-4, with 8 positions matching TRBD1. V dropped 0 bases and J dropped 0; count of bases not matched to a gene: 10. The CDR3 sequence is 19 residues long. In germline, CDR1 is KGHSH, CDR2 LQKENI. The CDR3 DNA follows: TGTGCCAGCTCACCACCGGGCAGGGGGCGGTCACTAGCCAAAAACATTCAGTACTTC. Protein: CASSPPGRGRSLAKNIQYF.